This entry lists 14 T cell receptor beta chains sequenced from one sample in a study of blood T cells in healthy people across ages. A second PCR, run for roughly 7 to 11 cycles, used a sample-barcoded 5' primer plus a J-beta primer mix. TCRdb processed the 5' RACE reads anew with MiXCR; each CDR3 protein has one entry. Of about 800,000 distinct CDR3 sequences listed, 25% are singletons. Another study also made use of these data, one on T cells of mothers and their children.

The specimen was blood. The receptors here all came from a boy under 18 in good health.

The genes are TRBV4-2 and TRBJ2-1; unclear D gene. The CDR3 has 13 amino acids. V lost 0 bases and J 4 bases, leaving 4 bases between the germline ends. Germline V gene sequence: CDR1 LGHNA, CDR2 YNFKEQ. CDR3: CASSQEDYNEQFF. The CDR3 DNA reads TGTGCCAGCAGCCAAGAGGATTACAATGAGCAGTTCTTC.

This clonotype was seen only a few times. The V and J genes are TRBV6-2 or TRBV6-3 and TRBJ2-1; the D gene could be TRBD1 or TRBD2 (5 bases each). Germline loops: CDR1 MNHEY, CDR2 SVGEGT. The CDR3 covers 14 residues. V gave up 5 bases and J gave up 5 bases, with 13 bases separating them. The CDR3 protein is CASSHWDEDNEQFF. DNA of the CDR3: TGTGCCAGCAGTCACTGGGACGAAGACAATGAGCAGTTCTTC.

CDR3 region: CASIQDVSPYEQYF. The DNA of the CDR3 is TGTGCCAGCATCCAGGACGTCAGCCCTTACGAGCAGTACTTC. The J gene is TRBJ2-7, the V gene TRBV6-5; no clear D gene. This CDR3 has 14 residues. Germline CDR1 and CDR2: MNHEY and SVGAGI. Trimming pared 7 bases from V and 4 bases from J, leaving 17 bases between.

This clonotype was seen a few times. The genes are TRBV12-5 and TRBJ2-1; possible D gene TRBD1, 5 bases. The germline gives CDR1 LGHNT, CDR2 FRNRAP. This CDR3 spans 14 amino acids. With 7 bases removed from V and 5 bases from J, the gap between germline ends came to 15 bases. In DNA, the CDR3 is TGTGCTAGTGCTCCGGCAGGGCACCACAATGAGCAGTTCTTC. Its translation is CASAPAGHHNEQFF.

The rearrangement links TRBV7-9 to TRBJ1-2; the D gene is possibly TRBD1 (5 bases). Trimming took off 3 bases at V and 6 bases at J, with 11 bases between the two ends. The germline CDR1 and CDR2 sequences are SEHNR and FQNEAQ (reference sequence). The CDR3 sequence is 13 residues long. The CDR3 region has the DNA TGTGCCAGCAGCTTCGGGGGGAACGATGGCTACACCTTC. Translating gives CASSFGGNDGYTF. The variable domain in full, completed from reference TRBV7-9 and TRBJ1-2, reads DTGVSQNPRHKITKRGQNVTFRCDPISEHNRLYWYRQTLGQGPEFLTYFQNEAQLEKSRLLSDRFSAERPKGSFSTLEIQRTEQGDSAMYLCASSFGGNDGYTFGSGTRLTVV.

This clonotype occurred a few times. The rearrangement uses TRBV20-1 and TRBJ1-4, with 11 bases identical to TRBD1. This CDR3 spans 12 amino acids. The germline V gene has CDR1 DFQATT and CDR2 SNEGSKA (reference sequence). The CDR3: CTWTGGDEKLFF. CDR3 in DNA: TGCACTTGGACAGGGGGCGATGAAAAACTGTTTTTT.

The rearrangement joins TRBV20-1 to TRBJ2-7; 9 nucleotides align to TRBD2. Per the germline V gene, CDR1 is DFQATT and CDR2 is SNEGSKA (reference sequence). V lost 3 bases and J lost 4; bases outside the gene matches: 16. The CDR3 is 17 amino acids. This chain's CDR3 is CSARRDWRREGRYEQYF. CDR3 in DNA: TGCAGTGCTAGGCGGGATTGGCGGCGGGAGGGCCGTTACGAGCAGTACTTC.

The chain links TRBV29-1 to TRBJ2-1; 8 nucleotides match TRBD2. The germline V gene encodes CDR1 SQVTM and CDR2 ANQGSEA. The V segment lost 6 bases and the J segment 9 bases; nucleotides outside the gene matches: 7. The CDR3 is 12 residues long. CDR3 amino acids: CSVVGLAGEQFF. The DNA for the CDR3 is TGCAGCGTAGTCGGACTAGCAGGTGAGCAGTTCTTC.

The J gene is TRBJ2-1, the V gene TRBV25-1; D is unclear. Germline V gene data show CDR1 as MGHDK and CDR2 as SYGVNS. The CDR3 spans 11 residues. V was trimmed by 3 bases and J by 9 bases, leaving 6 bases between them. DNA for the CDR3: TGTGCCAGCAGTGAGCTGACTGAGCAGTTCTTC. Protein sequence: CASSELTEQFF.

The V and J genes are TRBV7-9 and TRBJ2-3; either TRBD1 or TRBD2 may fit D (6 bases each). The CDR3 is 15 amino acids. In germline, CDR1 is SEHNR, CDR2 FQNEAQ (reference sequence). V was shortened by 6 bases and J by 2 bases, with 15 bases between the two germline ends. This CDR3 is CASSHEGGPTDTQYF. CDR3 DNA: TGTGCCAGCAGTCACGAAGGGGGGCCCACAGATACGCAGTATTTT. Supplemented by reference TRBV7-9 and TRBJ2-3, the full variable domain reads DTGVSQNPRHKITKRGQNVTFRCDPISEHNRLYWYRQTLGQGPEFLTYFQNEAQLEKSRLLSDRFSAERPKGSFSTLEIQRTEQGDSAMYLCASSHEGGPTDTQYFGPGTRLTVL.

The V call is TRBV9, the J call TRBJ2-1; TRBD2 aligns across 9 bases. J gave up 6 bases and V 4 bases, and 14 bases lay outside the gene matches. Germline-derived CDR1 and CDR2 are SGDLS and YYNGEE. The CDR3 loop spans 17 amino acids. This chain's CDR3 is CASSPFPETSGRNEQFF. The CDR3 region has the DNA TGTGCCAGCAGCCCCTTCCCAGAGACTAGCGGTCGCAATGAGCAGTTCTTC.

This sequence joins TRBV7-3 and TRBJ2-5, with D perhaps matching TRBD2 (6 bases). V dropped 5 bases and J dropped 5 bases, with 18 bases sitting between them. The germline V gene encodes CDR1 SGHTA and CDR2 FQGTGA. CDR3 size: 15 residues. The CDR3, as DNA: TGTGCCAGCAGCCCCCGACTAGGATCAGGCGAGACCCAGTACTTC. It is translated as CASSPRLGSGETQYF.

This chain joins TRBV11-1 and TRBJ1-1; D ambiguous. The CDR3 runs 13 residues. V lost 2 bases and J 3 bases, leaving 7 bases between the germline ends. Germline V CDR1 and CDR2: SGHAT, FQDESV (reference sequence). Written as DNA, the CDR3 is TGTGCCAGCAGCTTATCTACCGACACTGAAGCTTTCTTT. Translation gives CASSLSTDTEAFF.

The rearrangement uses TRBV5-1 and TRBJ2-1; D perhaps matches TRBD2 (6 bases). This CDR3 contains 15 residues. V shed 3 bases and J shed 5 bases, with 15 bases lying between them. Germline V CDR1 and CDR2: SGHRS, YFSETQ. The CDR3 coding sequence is TGCGCCAGCAGCTCGGCCGGGACTGGGAACAATGAGCAGTTCTTC. It is translated as CASSSAGTGNNEQFF.